This TCR beta chain was captured by sequencing in a study of shared clonotypes between healthy human individuals. General study points: Deeper or shallower sequencing was expected to change how clonotypes are shared among donors.

The ends were cut back, 6 bases at V and 6 bases at J, with 12 bases in the middle. The germline V gene encodes CDR1 SGHAT and CDR2 FQNNGV. CDR3 length equals 12 residues. Of note for this clone: Its antigen is as yet unknown.

The unsorted PBMC replicate PCRs were performed with approximately 330 ng DNA, tens of thousands of T cell genomes. Bulk PBMC genomic DNA spanned ten immunoSEQ deep plates. Assay: immunoSEQ multiplex PCR; the TCRdb copy retains only in-frame clones and omits some. Among some 490,000 clones listed, over 75% were seen once. Sequencing input: PBMCs. This chain links TRBV11-2 with TRBJ2-7; a weak D match, TRBD1 (6 bases). This receptor was obtained from a woman aged 40 to 50 in good health. Some clones in this sample may be carry-over from other donors' samples. The CDR3 is CASRPTGGEQYF. DNA of the CDR3: TGTGCCAGCAGACCGACAGGAGGCGAGCAGTACTTC.